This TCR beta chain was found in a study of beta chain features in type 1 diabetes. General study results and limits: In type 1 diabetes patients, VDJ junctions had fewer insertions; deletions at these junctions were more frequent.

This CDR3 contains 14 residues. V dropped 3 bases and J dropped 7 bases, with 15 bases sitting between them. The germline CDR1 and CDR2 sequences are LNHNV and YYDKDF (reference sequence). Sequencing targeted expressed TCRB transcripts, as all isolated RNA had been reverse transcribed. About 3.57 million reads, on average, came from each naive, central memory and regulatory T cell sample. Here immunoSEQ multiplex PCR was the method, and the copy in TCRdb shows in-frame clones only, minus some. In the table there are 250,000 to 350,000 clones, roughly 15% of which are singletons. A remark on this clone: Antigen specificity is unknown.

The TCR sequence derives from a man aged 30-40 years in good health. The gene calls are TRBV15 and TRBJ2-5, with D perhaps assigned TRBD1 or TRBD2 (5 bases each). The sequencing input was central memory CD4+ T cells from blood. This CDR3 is CATSSGVAGMTQYF. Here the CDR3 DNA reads TGTGCCACCAGCAGCGGGGTGGCAGGGATGACCCAGTACTTC.